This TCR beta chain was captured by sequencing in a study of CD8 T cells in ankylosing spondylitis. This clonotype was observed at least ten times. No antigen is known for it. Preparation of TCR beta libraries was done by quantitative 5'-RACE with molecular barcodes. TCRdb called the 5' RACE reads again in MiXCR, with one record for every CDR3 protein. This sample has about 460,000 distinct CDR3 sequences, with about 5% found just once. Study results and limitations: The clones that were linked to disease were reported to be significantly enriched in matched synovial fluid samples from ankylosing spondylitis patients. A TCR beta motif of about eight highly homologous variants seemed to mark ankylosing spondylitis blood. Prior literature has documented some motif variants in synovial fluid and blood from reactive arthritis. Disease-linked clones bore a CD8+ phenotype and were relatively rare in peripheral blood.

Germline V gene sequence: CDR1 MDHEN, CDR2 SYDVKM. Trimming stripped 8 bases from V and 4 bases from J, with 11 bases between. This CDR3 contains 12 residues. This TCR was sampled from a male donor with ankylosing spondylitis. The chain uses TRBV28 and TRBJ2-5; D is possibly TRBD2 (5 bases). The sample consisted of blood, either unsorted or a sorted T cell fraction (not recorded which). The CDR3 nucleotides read TGTGCCAGCTATCAAGGAGGAGAGACCCAGTACTTC. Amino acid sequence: CASYQGGETQYF. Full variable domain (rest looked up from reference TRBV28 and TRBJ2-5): DVKVTQSSRYLVKRTGEKVFLECVQDMDHENMFWYRQDPGLGLRLIYFSYDVKMKEKGDIPEGYSVSREKKERFSLILESASTNQTSMYLCASYQGGETQYFGPGTRLLVL.